The 15 T cell receptor beta chains in this list originate from one sample, sequenced in a study of metastatic and nonmetastatic thyroid tumors. No patient received treatment before thyroid surgery. TCRdb reprocessed the PCR reads using MiXCR. The sample lists about 38,000 clones, less than 30% occurring once. Input material: blood. The receptors shown here come from a male donor with papillary thyroid cancer or a benign thyroid nodule (not recorded which). Some clones in this sample may be carry-over from other donors' samples.

The chain carries TRBV20-1 and TRBJ2-6; 8 bases are a match to TRBD2. This CDR3 is 17 amino acids long. Germline trimming cut 6 bases from V and 1 base from J; bases unmatched to any gene: 11. Germline V CDR1 and CDR2: DFQATT, SNEGSKA (reference sequence). This chain's CDR3 is CSAARTGLGSGANVLTF. Written as DNA, the CDR3 is TGCAGTGCGGCACGGACGGGACTAGGTTCTGGGGCCAACGTCCTGACTTTC.

The chain employs TRBV28 and TRBJ2-2, with no clear D. The CDR3 length is 16 residues. V gave up 1 base and J gave up 0 bases, with 9 bases separating them. Germline V lookup: CDR1 MDHEN, CDR2 SYDVKM. Written as DNA, the CDR3 is TGTGCCAGCAGTTTATATATTGGGCCGAACACCGGGGAGCTGTTTTTT. This encodes CASSLYIGPNTGELFF.

The genes are TRBV5-4 and TRBJ1-2, with a tentative D call TRBD1 (5 bases). Germline CDR1 reads SGHNT; CDR2 reads YYREEE (reference sequence). CDR3 size: 14 residues. V lost 5 bases to trimming and J lost 4 bases, with 15 bases between them. The CDR3 DNA is TGTGCCAGCAGTTCAGGCGGGGGTAGCTATGGCTACACCTTC. Translated: CASSSGGGSYGYTF. The full variable domain, completed using reference TRBV5-4 and TRBJ1-2, is ETGVTQSPTHLIKTRGQQVTLRCSSQSGHNTVSWYQQALGQGPQFIFQYYREEENGRGNFPPRFSGLQFPNYSSELNVNALELDDSALYLCASSSGGGSYGYTFGSGTRLTVV.

At least ten counts were recorded for this clone. CDR3 coding DNA: TGTGCCAGCAGAGGCGGGTCCAATCAGCCCCAGCATTTT. Its translation is CASRGGSNQPQHF. The V and J genes are TRBV6-1 and TRBJ1-5; D gene uncertain. The V gene lost 6 bases and the J gene lost 3 bases, with 9 bases spanning the gap. The CDR3 consists of 13 residues. The germline V gene has CDR1 MNHNS and CDR2 SASEGT.

Only a few counts were recorded for this clone. The rearrangement uses TRBV27 and TRBJ2-5; D possibly uses TRBD1 or TRBD2 (6 bases each). Looked up from germline, CDR1 is MNHEY and CDR2 is SMNVEV (reference sequence). Trimming took off 4 bases at V and 5 bases at J, with 11 bases between the two ends. The CDR3 sequence is 13 residues long. CDR3 sequence reads: CASSSQGGETQYF. DNA of the CDR3: TGTGCCAGCAGTTCACAGGGAGGCGAGACCCAGTACTTC.

This clone appeared a few times. The V call is TRBV10-1, the J call TRBJ2-1, with 7 bases fitting TRBD2. Germline trimming cut 7 bases from V and 7 bases from J; bases unmatched to any gene: 13. The CDR3 runs 15 residues. CDR1 and CDR2 from the germline V gene are WNHNN and SYGVQD (reference sequence). The CDR3, as DNA: TGCGCCAGCAACCCAGCGGGATCCCTGGAAAATGAGCAGTTCTTC. It yields the protein CASNPAGSLENEQFF.

This clone was seen only a few times. The V gene is TRBV27, the J gene TRBJ1-5; tentative D call: TRBD1 (5 bases). Germline V gives CDR1 MNHEY, CDR2 SMNVEV (reference sequence). The CDR3 consists of 15 residues. V lost 10 bases and J lost 0, with 16 bases in between. CDR3 loop: CATLQGCGSNQPQHF. In DNA form, the CDR3 reads TGTGCCACCCTCCAGGGTTGTGGTAGCAATCAGCCCCAGCATTTT.

This clone was picked up a small number of times. V usage is TRBV12-3 or TRBV12-4 and J usage is TRBJ1-6; D ambiguous. CDR3 length: 13 residues. Trimming left V 8 bases short and J 10 bases short, with 15 bases between. DNA for the CDR3: TGTGCCAGCCGGTCAGGAGTAGGCTCACCCCTCCACTTT. Encoded protein: CASRSGVGSPLHF.

This clone was detected ten times or more. The chain joins TRBV27 to TRBJ2-1; 7 bases map to TRBD2. Germline V lookup: CDR1 MNHEY, CDR2 SMNVEV (reference sequence). CDR3 size: 14 residues. J gave up 5 bases and V 5 bases, and 6 bases lay outside the gene matches. Written as DNA, the CDR3 is TGTGCCAGCAGTCTCGGACTAGACAACAATGAGCAGTTCTTC. This gives the protein CASSLGLDNNEQFF.

Note on this clone: The CDR3 does not close with the conserved phenylalanine or tryptophan, likely indicating a read error. This chain joins TRBV24-1 and TRBJ1-6; D gene unclear. The CDR3 covers 10 residues. Germline V gene data show CDR1 as KGHDR and CDR2 as SFDVKD. The CDR3 DNA reads TGTGCCACCCAACGGTCACCTCTCCACCTT. Translated: CATQRSPLHL.

This clone was counted a few times. The chain recombines TRBV6-6 with TRBJ1-2; D is possibly TRBD1 (5 bases). Trimming took 2 bases from V and 2 from J, leaving 12 bases between them. Germline loops: CDR1 MNHNY, CDR2 SVGAGI (reference sequence). This CDR3 has 15 residues. The CDR3 nucleotides are TGTGCCAGCAGTTACCCGACGGGGGGGAACTATGGCTACACCTTC. Its protein product is CASSYPTGGNYGYTF.

This chain connects TRBV4-2 to TRBJ1-4; D is ambiguous. The CDR3 length is 15 residues. Germline V gene lookup returns CDR1 LGHNA and CDR2 YNFKEQ. With 2 bases removed from V and 3 bases from J, the gap between germline ends came to 10 bases. CDR3: CASSQLWEANEKLFF. The CDR3 coding sequence is TGTGCCAGCAGCCAATTGTGGGAGGCTAATGAAAAACTGTTTTTT.

This chain connects TRBV20-1 to TRBJ2-7; 8 nucleotides line up with TRBD2. Germline V gives CDR1 DFQATT, CDR2 SNEGSKA (reference sequence). Trimming removed 0 bases from V and 0 bases from J; junction bases left unmatched: 13. The CDR3 totals 18 residues. CDR3 protein: CSARDARRASGSSYEQYF. The CDR3 region has the DNA TGCAGTGCTAGAGACGCACGCAGGGCGAGCGGGAGCTCCTACGAGCAGTACTTC.

A few counts support this clone. The chain combines TRBV28 with TRBJ2-7; tentative D call: TRBD2 (6 bases). From germline, CDR1 is MDHEN and CDR2 SYDVKM. CDR3 length: 15 residues. Trimming pared 2 bases from V and 0 bases from J, leaving 11 bases between. CDR3 bases: TGTGCCAGCAGTTTAGGAGCGGGCTCCTCCTACGAGCAGTACTTC. This translates into CASSLGAGSSYEQYF.

This clone was seen many times. The chain employs TRBV10-3 and TRBJ2-7, with a weak D call TRBD2 (5 bases). The V end was cut by 2 bases, the J end by 4 bases, with 15 bases between. Germline-derived CDR1 and CDR2 are ENHRY and SYGVKD. The CDR3 consists of 15 residues. The CDR3 nucleotides are TGTGCCATCAGTGAGCCCGGACTGACCGGTTACGAGCAGTACTTC. Protein: CAISEPGLTGYEQYF.